This T cell receptor beta chain was recovered during a study of blood T cell repertoires in COVID-19. In the study overall: Samples taken during acute and convalescent COVID-19 were collected in the United States, Italy and Spain. From T cells, B-cell-depleted T cells, or PBMCs came the material, which was cDNA or gDNA.

This CDR3 has 18 amino acids. Unmatched junction bases numbered 7, after V lost 0 bases and J lost 0 bases. Germline CDR1 reads LNHDA; CDR2 reads SQIVND (reference sequence). In the study's own analysis: Researchers report that nucleated cell counts were estimated from reference gene primer amplification. TCRdb keeps only in-frame clones here, not all; method: immunoSEQ multiplex PCR. V and J calls and clone size come straight from that table; D and trimming were deduced from the DNA. Among 200,000 to 300,000 clones listed, 90% were seen once. The receptor was isolated from a woman in her forties with acute or convalescent COVID-19. Sequenced material: peripheral blood. This chain uses TRBV19 with TRBJ2-3, with TRBD2 identical over 9 bases. The CDR3 DNA is TGTGCCAGTAGTATAGATCTGGGCGGGGGGGCGAGCACAGATACGCAGTATTTT. Translated: CASSIDLGGGASTDTQYF. The variable domain in full, with the rest retrieved from reference TRBV19 and TRBJ2-3, is DGGITQSPKYLFRKEGQNVTLSCEQNLNHDAMYWYRQDPGQGLRLIYYSQIVNDFQKGDIAEGYSVSREKKESFPLTVTSAQKNPTAFYLCASSIDLGGGASTDTQYFGPGTRLTVL.